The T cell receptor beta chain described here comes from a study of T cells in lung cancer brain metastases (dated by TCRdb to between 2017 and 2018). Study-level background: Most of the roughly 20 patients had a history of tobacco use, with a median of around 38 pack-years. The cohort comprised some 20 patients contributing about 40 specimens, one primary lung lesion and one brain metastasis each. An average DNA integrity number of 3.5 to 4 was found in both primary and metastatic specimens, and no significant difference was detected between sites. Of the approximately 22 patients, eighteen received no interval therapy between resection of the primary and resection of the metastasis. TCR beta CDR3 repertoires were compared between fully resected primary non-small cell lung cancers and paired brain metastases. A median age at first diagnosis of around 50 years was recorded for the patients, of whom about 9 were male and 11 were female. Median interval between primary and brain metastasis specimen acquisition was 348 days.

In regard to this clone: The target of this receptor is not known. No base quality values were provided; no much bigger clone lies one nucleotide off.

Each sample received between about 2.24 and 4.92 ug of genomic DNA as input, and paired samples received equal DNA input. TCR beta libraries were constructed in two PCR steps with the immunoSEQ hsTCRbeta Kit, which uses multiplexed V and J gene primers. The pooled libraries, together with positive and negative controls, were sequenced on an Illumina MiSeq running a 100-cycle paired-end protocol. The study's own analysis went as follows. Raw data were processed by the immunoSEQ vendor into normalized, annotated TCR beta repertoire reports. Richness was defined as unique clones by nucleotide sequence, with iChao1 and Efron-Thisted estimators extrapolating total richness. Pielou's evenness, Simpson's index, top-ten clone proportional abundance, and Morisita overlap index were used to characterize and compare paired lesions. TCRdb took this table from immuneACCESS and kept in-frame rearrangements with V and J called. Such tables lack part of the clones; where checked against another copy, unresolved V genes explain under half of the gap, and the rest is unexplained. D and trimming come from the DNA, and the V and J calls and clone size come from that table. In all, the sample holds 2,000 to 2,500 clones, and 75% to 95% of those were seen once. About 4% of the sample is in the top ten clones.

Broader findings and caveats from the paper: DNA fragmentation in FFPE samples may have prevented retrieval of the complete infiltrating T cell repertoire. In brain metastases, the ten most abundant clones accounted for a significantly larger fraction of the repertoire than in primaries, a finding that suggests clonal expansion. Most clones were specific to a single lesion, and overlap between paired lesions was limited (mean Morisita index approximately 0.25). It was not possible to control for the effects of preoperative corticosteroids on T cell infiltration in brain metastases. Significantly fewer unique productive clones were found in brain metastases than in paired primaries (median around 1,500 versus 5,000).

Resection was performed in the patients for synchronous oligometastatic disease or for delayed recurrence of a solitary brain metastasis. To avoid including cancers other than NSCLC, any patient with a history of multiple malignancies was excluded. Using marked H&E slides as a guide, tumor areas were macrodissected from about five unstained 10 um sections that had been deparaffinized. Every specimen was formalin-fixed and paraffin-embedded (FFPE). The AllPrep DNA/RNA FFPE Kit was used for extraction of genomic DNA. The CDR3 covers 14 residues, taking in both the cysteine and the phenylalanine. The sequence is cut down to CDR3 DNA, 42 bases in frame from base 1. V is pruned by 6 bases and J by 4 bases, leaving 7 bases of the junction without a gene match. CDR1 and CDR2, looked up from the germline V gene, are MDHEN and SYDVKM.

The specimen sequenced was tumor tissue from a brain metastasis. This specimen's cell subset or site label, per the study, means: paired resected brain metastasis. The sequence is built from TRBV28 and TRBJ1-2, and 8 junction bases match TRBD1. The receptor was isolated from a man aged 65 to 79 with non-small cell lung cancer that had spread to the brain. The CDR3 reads CASRNAGQGYGYTF. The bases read TGTGCCAGCAGGAATGCTGGACAGGGCTATGGCTACACCTTC.